This T cell receptor (beta chain) was recorded in a study of T cell responses to AZD1222 COVID-19 vaccine (dated by TCRdb to the early 2020s). With regard to the full study: AZD1222 recipients with second doses at about 4 weeks or about 12 weeks were pooled, because spike-specific TCR depth and breadth did not differ between schedules. Trial participants were enrolled into age subgroups of 18-55, 56-69 and 70-plus years, which contained about 150, 28 and 57 TCR-sequenced participants, respectively. A total of 233 trial participants underwent TCR sequencing, of whom roughly 210 had received two doses of AZD1222 and roughly 26 had received two doses of the MenACWY control vaccine.

The full study reports these points: Conclusions about previously exposed vaccinees were limited because only 6 or 7 AZD1222 recipients were SARS-CoV-2 seropositive at baseline. After two AZD1222 doses, both the breadth and the depth of spike-specific TCRs were significantly higher than at day 0 and than in MenACWY recipients. Because no day 14 peak-response samples were available, the repertoires could be characterized only after the peak T cell response. Most participants were white British and females outnumbered males, and the authors suggested that clonal diversity may have been underestimated. In the small 56-69-year group, the increase in depth fell short of significance, most likely because of low power. The whole spike protein was spanned by vaccine-associated CD4 TCRs, and dominant responses were seen in regions 160-218 and 743-854. Nearly half of unique spike-specific TCRs reportedly recognized epitopes outside regions mutated in the B.1.351 and B.1.1.7 variants.

The CDR3 regions of human TCRbeta chains were analyzed by immunosequencing. The authors' analysis ran thus. Repertoire TCRs were matched against a reference library of SARS-CoV-2-specific TCRs generated with the MIRA antigen-specificity platform. Breadth meant the fraction of unique TCRs that were SARS-CoV-2-associated, whereas depth meant the fraction of total T cells that were SARS-CoV-2-associated. Each spike-specific TCR was assigned to its reactive spike region and to a CD4 or CD8 class using the MIRA data. Log10-transformed breadth and depth values were compared by one-way ANOVA with Sidak's multiple comparisons tests. Held by TCRdb, this immuneACCESS table contains in-frame sequences only and omits some clones. Under half of the omission traces to an unresolved V gene where checked; the cause of the rest is unknown. Clone size and the V and J calls come from that table; the DNA yielded D and trimming. This sample is represented by roughly 97,000 clones; about 88% of them were singletons. Clones ranked in the top ten supply roughly 3% of the sample.

Comments on this clone: The antigen it recognizes is unknown. Per-nucleotide qualities are absent, and no much larger clonotype sits a single base away.

The sample's time point label, in plain terms: baseline before first vaccination. Samples from vaccinated people were obtained from the UK trials COV001 and COV002, which included a single-blind randomized controlled phase 2/3 trial of AZD1222 (ChAdOx1 nCoV-19) in healthy adults. For TCRbeta chain sequencing, PBMC samples were collected from trial participants at day 0 and at day 28 after the second dose. This clonotype was sampled from an adult in good health. Specimen: peripheral blood, collected on day 0 of AZD1222 vaccination.

CDR3 region: CASNLGGGDQPQHF. The DNA reads TGTGCCAGCAACCTAGGGGGCGGAGATCAGCCCCAGCATTTT. This sequence uses TRBV2 and TRBJ1-5; a stretch of 7 junction bases matches TRBD1. V is cut back by 7 bases and J by 5 bases, with 8 bases in the junction unmatched. The CDR3, from cysteine to phenylalanine, totals 14 residues. CDR3 DNA is the only sequence kept; it has 42 bases, read in frame from the first base. CDR1 and CDR2, looked up from the germline V gene, are SNHLY and FYNNEI.